This TCR beta chain was recovered during a study of T cell responses to AZD1222 COVID-19 vaccine. Study-wide findings and caveats: As reported, nearly half of all spike-specific TCRs target variant regions that are unmutated.

Sequencing was performed with immunoSEQ multiplex PCR; in TCRdb, only in-frame clones are kept and a portion is missing. The sample carries 65,000 to 100,000 clones, more than 70% recorded once. This CDR3 spans 14 amino acids. Germline CDR1 and CDR2: MDHEN and SYDVKM. V was cut by 4 bases and J by 5 bases, with 11 bases left in between. On this clone itself: Its specificity is unknown. Other DNA sequences within the sample encode an identical CDR3.

The sequencing here drew on peripheral blood, taken on day 0 of AZD1222 vaccination. The TCR comes from an adult in good health. The chain recombines TRBV28 with TRBJ1-4; a weak D match, TRBD1 (6 bases). CDR3 sequence reads: CASSSGQLNEKLFF. For the CDR3, the DNA is TGTGCCAGCAGTTCTGGACAGTTAAATGAAAAACTGTTTTTT.